This TCR beta chain was identified during a study of T cells after yellow fever vaccination. About the study: For low cell numbers, libraries were made with SMART-Seq v4 Ultra Low Input. Study observations and caveats: Repertoires sorted by FACS could include abundant clonotypes that are contaminants from the bulk population. Some clonotypes were seen in both the CD4 and the CD8 compartments. These made up a small share and likely arose from convergent recombination.

UMIs and a universal primer site were added when TCR cDNA was made by 5'RACE template switching. From the 5' RACE reads, TCRdb called clonotypes with MiXCR, one entry per CDR3 protein. The sample shows 400,000 or so distinct CDR3 sequences, 11% of them seen only once. The CDR3 has 14 amino acids. Germline V gene lookup returns CDR1 LNHNV and CDR2 YYDKDF (reference sequence). Trimming stripped 3 bases from V and 2 bases from J, with 10 bases between. This clonotype showed up just a few times. The target antigen is unknown. The sample was PBMCs, taken on the day of the first yellow fever vaccination. J is TRBJ2-5 and V is TRBV15; D might be TRBD1 or TRBD2, each matching 5 bases. The sequence came from a man between 18 and 29 years old who received the YFV17D yellow fever vaccine. The CDR3 loop is CATSRGRRQETQYF. DNA for the CDR3: TGTGCCACCAGCAGGGGACGGAGACAAGAGACCCAGTACTTC.